Following are 21 T cell receptor beta chains from one sample sequenced in a study of blood T cells in healthy people across ages. Together with a sample-barcoded 5' primer, a J-beta primer mix was included in a second PCR lasting roughly 7 to 11 cycles. Using its own MiXCR run on the 5' RACE reads, TCRdb lists one record per CDR3 protein. The repertoire has around 670,000 distinct CDR3 sequences, about 30% of them found once; the top ten carry about a sixth. Sequencing was done on a sample of blood. These receptors were collected from a woman at least 80 years old in good health.

This clonotype was detected ten times or more. This chain uses TRBV6-2 or TRBV6-3 with TRBJ2-3; D not resolved. The V end was cut by 0 bases, the J end by 3 bases, with 4 bases between. This CDR3 spans 13 amino acids. Germline CDR1 reads MNHEY; CDR2 reads SVGEGT. The CDR3 reads CASSYSNTDTQYF. The DNA of the CDR3 is TGTGCCAGCAGTTACTCGAATACAGATACGCAGTATTTT.

This clonotype was counted many times. The rearrangement joins TRBV9 to TRBJ2-1; 11 bases are a match to TRBD2. Trimming took 4 bases from V and 3 from J; bases not matched to a gene: 12. The CDR3 is 18 residues long. CDR1 SGDLS and CDR2 YYNGEE come from the germline V gene. CDR3 nucleotide sequence: TGTGCCAGCAGCCCCAGCTTAGCGGGGGGGTCGCGCTACAATGAGCAGTTCTTC. It is translated as CASSPSLAGGSRYNEQFF.

This clonotype was seen more than once but under ten times. This may arise from a read error, as a much more abundant clone is one base away. This CDR3 is CAISEPGSSGYTF. CDR3 nucleotide sequence: TGTGCCATCAGTGAGCCCGGGTCCAGTGGCTACACCTTC. This sequence joins TRBV10-3 and TRBJ1-2; D not certain. V lost 2 bases to trimming and J lost 7 bases, with 11 bases between them. The V gene's germline CDR1 is ENHRY and CDR2 SYGVKD. CDR3 length equals 13 residues.

To note about this clonotype: An end of the junction differs from the germline gene, which may be a read error. This chain links TRBV5-4 with TRBJ2-3; possibly TRBD1 or TRBD2 for D (6 bases each). Germline lookup yields CDR1 SGHNT and CDR2 YYREEE (reference sequence). The CDR3 is 15 residues long. The CDR3, as DNA: TGTGCCAGCAGCTTGGGGGGGGCTAGCACAGATGCGCAGTATTTT. As protein: CASSLGGASTDAQYF.

The genes are TRBV27 and TRBJ2-1; 12 bases map to TRBD2. V gave up 5 bases and J gave up 4 bases; unmatched junction bases: 15. CDR3 length equals 19 residues. CDR1 is MNHEY, CDR2 SMNVEV, per germline (reference sequence). The CDR3 nucleotides read TGTGCCAGCAGTCCCCGCTTTTTGCTAGCGGGAGGGGGGTACAATGAGCAGTTCTTC. This sequence encodes CASSPRFLLAGGGYNEQFF.

This clonotype was seen only a few times. The chain combines TRBV30 with TRBJ1-2, with 11 bases lining up with TRBD1. Germline CDR1 GTSNPN, CDR2 SVGIG (reference sequence). The CDR3 is made up of 14 amino acids. The junction had 6 bases not matched to a gene; V was cut back by 7 bases and J by 2 bases. CDR3 nucleotide sequence: TGTGCCTTTGGACAGGGGGCTAGAAACTATGGCTACACCTTC. Translating it yields CAFGQGARNYGYTF.

V gene TRBV7-9 combines with J gene TRBJ2-1; TRBD1 is a possible D gene (6 bases). CDR1 and CDR2 from the germline V gene are SEHNR and FQNEAQ (reference sequence). The CDR3 loop spans 16 amino acids. V was shortened by 6 bases and J by 3 bases, with 18 bases between the two germline ends. The CDR3 DNA is TGTGCCAGCAGTCCCTCGGCGCGAGGGGGCTACAATGAGCAGTTCTTC. Protein sequence: CASSPSARGGYNEQFF.

This clonotype was observed a few times. The gene calls are TRBV24-1 and TRBJ2-1, with 7 bases that match TRBD1. The assigned J gene may be wrong: the sequence end matches TRBJ2-7 better. There are 16 residues in the CDR3. The germline V gene has CDR1 KGHDR and CDR2 SFDVKD. The CDR3 coding sequence is TGTGCCACCAGTGATGGTTCCGGGACAGCCTACAATGAGCAGTACTTC. Protein sequence: CATSDGSGTAYNEQYF.

The chain links TRBV19 to TRBJ2-6, with TRBD1 matching over 9 bases. Germline lookup yields CDR1 LNHDA and CDR2 SQIVND (reference sequence). Trimming removed 9 bases from V and 0 bases from J; junction bases left unmatched: 9. The CDR3 spans 17 residues. In DNA, the CDR3 is TGTGCCAGCGAGAGGGGACAGGGCTCCTCTGGGGCCAACGTCCTGACTTTC. Protein sequence: CASERGQGSSGANVLTF.

About this clonotype itself: A single base separates this from a much larger clone, so it may be a read error. Because the CDR3 is missing its conserved closing phenylalanine or tryptophan, this is likely a read error. The chain combines TRBV5-6 with TRBJ2-4; D is possibly TRBD2 (5 bases). Trimming shortened V by 5 bases and J by 13 bases, and 16 bases separated the two germline ends. This CDR3 is 12 amino acids long. Germline CDR1 reads SGHDT; CDR2 reads YYEEEE. The CDR3 loop reads CASSPGFREQYS. Written as DNA, the CDR3 is TGTGCCAGCAGTCCGGGTTTTAGGGAGCAGTACTCC.

In its sample, this clonotype was seen many times. This chain connects TRBV5-1 to TRBJ2-1, with 11 bases aligning to TRBD2. V lost 4 bases and J lost 3; bases outside the gene matches: 6. Germline CDR1 reads SGHRS; CDR2 reads YFSETQ. The CDR3 is 16 residues long. The CDR3 spells CASSLVAGGDYNEQFF. The CDR3 DNA reads as TGCGCCAGCAGCCTTGTAGCGGGGGGGGACTACAATGAGCAGTTCTTC.

This clonotype has a handful of counts. The CDR3 DNA is TGTGCCAGCAGGCCCTCCGGCGGCGATCAGCCCCAGCATTTT. Residues: CASRPSGGDQPQHF. J is TRBJ1-5 and V is TRBV28; D is unresolved. From germline, CDR1 is MDHEN and CDR2 SYDVKM. V was shortened by 6 bases and J by 5 bases, with 14 bases between the two germline ends. The CDR3 is made up of 14 amino acids.

This clonotype was seen repeatedly, ten times or more. The rearrangement uses TRBV7-2 and TRBJ1-4; D remains unclear. The CDR3 has 15 residues. Trimming pared 0 bases from V and 2 bases from J, leaving 7 bases between. CDR1 and CDR2 from the germline V gene are SGHTA and FQGNSA. The CDR3 DNA reads TGTGCCAGCAGCTTAGCGTCCGGGACTAATGAAAAACTGTTTTTT. Amino acid sequence: CASSLASGTNEKLFF.

The sample holds many counts of this clonotype. The V gene is TRBV20-1, the J gene TRBJ2-7, with D perhaps assigned TRBD1 or TRBD2 (5 bases each). CDR3 size: 14 residues. V dropped 6 bases and J dropped 4 bases, with 19 bases sitting between them. Germline CDR1 DFQATT, CDR2 SNEGSKA (reference sequence). CDR3 nucleotides: TGCAGTGCGAACCGGGGCCTACCCCCTTACGAGCAGTACTTC. This translates into CSANRGLPPYEQYF.

In its sample, this clonotype was seen many times. J is TRBJ2-7 and V is TRBV20-1, with D perhaps matching TRBD1 (6 bases). V lost 5 bases and J 0 bases, leaving 11 bases between the germline ends. The CDR3 runs 13 residues. Germline assignment: CDR1 DFQATT and CDR2 SNEGSKA (reference sequence). This CDR3 is CSAEDSFSYEQYF. The CDR3 DNA follows: TGCAGTGCTGAGGACAGTTTCTCCTACGAGCAGTACTTC.

The chain links TRBV30 to TRBJ1-2; D unresolved. Germline lookup yields CDR1 GTSNPN and CDR2 SVGIG (reference sequence). The ends were cut back, 2 bases at V and 1 base at J, with 11 bases in the middle. This CDR3 spans 14 amino acids. In DNA, the CDR3 is TGTGCCTGGAGTTCCCCCCGGGGTAACTATGGCTACACCTTC. As protein: CAWSSPRGNYGYTF.

Remarks on this clonotype: A much larger clone lies one base from this, so it may be a read error. The chain couples TRBV20-1 to TRBJ1-2; D unresolved. V was shortened by 5 bases and J by 11 bases, with 12 bases between the two germline ends. Germline values: CDR1 DFQATT, CDR2 SNEGSKA (reference sequence). The CDR3 contains 10 residues. CDR3: CSAGETGYTF. CDR3 coding DNA: TGCAGTGCTGGCGAGACGGGGTACACCTTC.

A remark on this clonotype: This may stem from a read error, because a much larger clone lies one nucleotide away. This chain uses TRBV2 with TRBJ2-7; D is uncertain. Trimming took 7 bases from V and 7 from J, leaving 20 bases between them. The CDR3 covers 14 residues. CDR1 and CDR2 (germline): SNHLY, FYNNEI. Written as DNA, the CDR3 is TGTGCCAGCAAGCCGGGCCACCCACGCAATGAGCAGTACTTC. This encodes CASKPGHPRNEQYF.

There are many counts of this clonotype. The V and J genes are TRBV7-8 and TRBJ2-1; D perhaps matches TRBD1 (7 bases). This CDR3 contains 16 residues. CDR1 and CDR2 from the germline V gene are SGHVS and FQNEAQ. V was clipped by 5 bases and J by 0 bases, with 14 bases between them. The CDR3 reads CASSQEGDSSYNEQFF. CDR3 nucleotides: TGTGCCAGCAGCCAGGAGGGGGACAGCTCCTACAATGAGCAGTTCTTC. The whole variable domain, remainder taken from reference TRBV7-8 and TRBJ2-1, is GAGVSQSPRYKVAKRGQDVALRCDPISGHVSLFWYQQALGQGPEFLTYFQNEAQLDKSGLPSDRFFAERPEGSVSTLKIQRTQQEDSAVYLCASSQEGDSSYNEQFFGPGTRLTVL.

This clonotype came up a few times. V usage is TRBV11-2 and J usage is TRBJ2-3; 13 bases are shared with TRBD2. Germline values: CDR1 SGHAT, CDR2 FQNNGV. This CDR3 has 15 amino acids. J lost 5 bases, V lost 6 bases, and 5 bases had no gene match. CDR3 DNA: TGTGCCAGCAGTCTACTAGCGGGGGGGCAAGATACGCAGTATTTT. This codes for CASSLLAGGQDTQYF.

For this clonotype: Just one base apart from a much larger clone, this may be a read error. This chain connects TRBV7-3 to TRBJ1-1; D is undetermined. CDR1 SGHTA and CDR2 FQGTGA come from the germline V gene. The length of the CDR3 is 13 residues. Trimming stripped 5 bases from V and 4 bases from J, with 11 bases between. The CDR3: CASSRPGSTEAFF. CDR3 nucleotides: TGTGCCAGCAGCCGCCCGGGGAGCACTGAAGCTTTCTTT. The variable domain in full, with the rest retrieved from reference TRBV7-3 and TRBJ1-1, is GAGVSQTPSNKVTEKGKYVELRCDPISGHTALYWYRQSLGQGPEFLIYFQGTGAADDSGLPNDRFFAVRPEGSVSTLKIQRTERGDSAVYLCASSRPGSTEAFFGQGTRLTVV.